This T cell receptor (beta chain) was sequenced during a study of cytomegalovirus exposure and HLA in healthy donors. The CDR3 runs to 16 residues. Both 60 Vbeta primers and 13 Jbeta primers went into the PCR. Method: immunoSEQ multiplex PCR; TCRdb's copy keeps in-frame clones and lacks some. The sample lists about 100,000 clones, around 80% occurring once. V and J are TRBV21-1 and TRBJ1-3; the table gives TRBD1 as D, unverified against the DNA. TRBV21-1 is shown as a pseudogene. The receptor's source is a middle-aged woman in good health and CMV-seronegative. Material: PBMCs. The DNA for the CDR3 is TGTGCCAGCAGCACCCGGGACAGTCGCTCTGGAAACACCATATATTTT. Its protein is CASSTRDSRSGNTIYF.